Included here is one TCR beta chain sequence, with context. The antigen is unknown. Use of 60 Vbeta and 13 Jbeta primers characterized the PCR. Profiled with immunoSEQ multiplex PCR; TCRdb holds only in-frame clones, not every one. The data contain under 200,000 clones, around three quarters of them singletons. This entry is derived from a study of cytomegalovirus exposure and HLA in healthy donors. General study results and limits: Trimming of TCR beta V- and J-genes showed a link, identified in a later analysis, to a missense DCLRE1C variant. In a later analysis, a genetic analysis reported fewer productive-TCR N-insertions in an Asian-associated ancestry cluster than the cohort average. 15,000 to 20,000 TCR beta sequences were associated with HLA alleles at 0.05 false discovery rate in a later analysis.

Trimming pared 3 bases from V and 5 bases from J, leaving 13 bases between. Per the germline V gene, CDR1 is SGHTA and CDR2 is FQGNSA. The CDR3 covers 14 residues. The sequence derives from a woman aged 30 to 39 in good health and CMV-seropositive. V gene TRBV7-2 combines with J gene TRBJ2-5; a weak D match, TRBD2 (6 bases). The sample was PBMCs. CDR3: CASSFMTSGETQYF. CDR3 nucleotides: TGTGCCAGCAGCTTCATGACTAGTGGCGAGACCCAGTACTTC.